Presented here are 27 T cell receptor beta chains from one specimen sequenced in a study of technical replicates of blood from a handful of donors. Generated by immunoSEQ multiplex PCR, the TCRdb table keeps only in-frame clones and is missing some. The sample holds about 59,000 clones, 93% seen once. The sample taken for sequencing was PBMCs. Every receptor here comes from a human donor in good health. Some clones in this sample may be carry-over from other donors' samples.

The J gene is TRBJ1-1, the V gene TRBV5-4; 8 positions agree with TRBD1. This CDR3 region has 12 residues. Germline V gives CDR1 SGHNT, CDR2 YYREEE (reference sequence). V lost 1 base and J lost 7; bases outside the gene matches: 0. Written as DNA, the CDR3 is TGTGCCAGCAGCTTGACAGGGGGTGAAGCTTTCTTT. This gives the protein CASSLTGGEAFF.

The V gene is TRBV5-5, the J gene TRBJ2-3; 8 nucleotides line up with TRBD1. This CDR3 spans 14 amino acids. V was pared by 7 bases and J by 3 bases, with 7 bases of the junction left unmatched. In germline, CDR1 is SGHKS, CDR2 YYEKEE (reference sequence). The CDR3: CASEGRGRTDTQYF. The CDR3 DNA is TGTGCCAGCGAAGGCAGGGGGCGGACAGATACGCAGTATTTT.

The J gene is TRBJ2-7, the V gene TRBV6-6; 9 nucleotides agree with TRBD2. With 10 bases clipped from V and 4 bases from J, the junction kept 11 bases outside the gene matches. The CDR3 extends over 14 amino acids. From germline, CDR1 is MNHNY and CDR2 SVGAGI (reference sequence). The CDR3 nucleotides read TGTGCCACCCGCGGGGGGGCCTTTAGATACGAGCAGTACTTC. Its translation: CATRGGAFRYEQYF.

V usage is TRBV15 and J usage is TRBJ2-1, with 10 positions matching TRBD2. This CDR3 region has 15 residues. J lost 5 bases, V lost 1 base, and 2 bases had no gene match. Per the germline V gene, CDR1 is LNHNV and CDR2 is YYDKDF (reference sequence). The CDR3, as DNA: TGTGCCACCAGCAGAGTTAGCGGGGGGCACAATGAGCAGTTCTTC. Protein product: CATSRVSGGHNEQFF.

In this sample, this clone turned up once. The chain uses TRBV7-8 and TRBJ1-3; possibly TRBD1 for D (5 bases). CDR1 and CDR2 from the germline V gene are SGHVS and FQNEAQ. This CDR3 is built from 14 residues. The V and J ends lost 1 base and 3 bases respectively, with 7 bases between them. CDR3: CASSLGGGGNTIYF. In nucleotides, the CDR3 is TGTGCCAGCAGCTTAGGCGGGGGTGGAAACACCATATATTTT.

This sequence joins TRBV7-2 and TRBJ2-5; 8 positions agree with TRBD2. The CDR3 sequence is 16 residues long. Germline CDR1 reads SGHTA; CDR2 reads FQGNSA. J lost 5 bases, V lost 1 base, and 9 bases had no gene match. In DNA, the CDR3 is TGTGCCAGCAGCTTAGAGCCCGGACTAGCATGGGAGACCCAGTACTTC. As protein: CASSLEPGLAWETQYF. Combining the CDR3 with reference TRBV7-2 and TRBJ2-5 gives the whole variable domain GAGVSQSPSNKVTEKGKDVELRCDPISGHTALYWYRQSLGQGLEFLIYFQGNSAPDKSGLPSDRFSAERTGGSVSTLTIQRTQQEDSAVYLCASSLEPGLAWETQYFGPGTRLLVL.

This clone was observed a handful of times. The chain employs TRBV6-5 and TRBJ1-5; D call uncertain. Trimming stripped 7 bases from V and 2 bases from J, with 15 bases between. Germline CDR1 reads MNHEY; CDR2 reads SVGAGI. The CDR3 consists of 15 residues. CDR3 DNA: TGTGCCAGCACCACACGATTCGGAGGCAATCAGCCCCAGCATTTT. This encodes CASTTRFGGNQPQHF.

This chain joins TRBV4-3 and TRBJ2-7, with 13 bases fitting TRBD2. The germline V gene encodes CDR1 LGHNA and CDR2 YSLEER. The CDR3 sequence is 18 residues long. V was pared by 0 bases and J by 1 base, with 6 bases of the junction left unmatched. The CDR3 DNA is TGCGCCAGCAGCCAAGATGGACTAGCGGGAGTTTGGTCCTACGAGCAGTACTTC. Its protein is CASSQDGLAGVWSYEQYF.

The chain recombines TRBV6-1 with TRBJ1-2; D unclear. Germline V lookup: CDR1 MNHNS, CDR2 SASEGT. The V and J ends lost 0 bases and 5 bases respectively, with 7 bases between them. This CDR3 spans 13 amino acids. The CDR3, as DNA: TGTGCCAGCAGTGAAGCGCTCGGGTATGGCTACACCTTC. Protein product: CASSEALGYGYTF.

The chain combines TRBV18 with TRBJ1-5; D is perhaps TRBD1 (5 bases). Germline V gene data show CDR1 as KGHSH and CDR2 as LQKENI. The CDR3 length is 15 residues. The V gene lost 4 bases and the J gene lost 0 bases, with 10 bases spanning the gap. The CDR3 loop is CASSQTAISNQPQHF. The CDR3 DNA reads TGTGCCAGCTCACAGACAGCAATTAGCAATCAGCCCCAGCATTTT.

The J gene is TRBJ1-2, the V gene TRBV5-1, with D unclear. Germline V CDR1 and CDR2: SGHRS, YFSETQ. With 3 bases removed from V and 3 bases from J, the gap between germline ends came to 9 bases. CDR3 length: 13 amino acids. The CDR3 region has the DNA TGCGCCAGCAGCTCAACTCTGGACTATGGCTACACCTTC. It codes for CASSSTLDYGYTF.

This clone was picked up a small number of times. The chain uses TRBV7-2 and TRBJ1-1, with TRBD1 matching 11 bases. The germline gives CDR1 SGHTA, CDR2 FQGNSA. Unmatched junction bases numbered 10, after V lost 7 bases and J lost 6 bases. There are 15 residues in the CDR3. The CDR3 here is CASNRPGQGASEAFF. The DNA of the CDR3 is TGTGCCAGCAACAGACCCGGACAGGGGGCGTCTGAAGCTTTCTTT.

This chain joins TRBV7-6 and TRBJ2-7; no clear D. Trimming left V 1 base short and J 1 base short, with 8 bases between. CDR3 size: 14 residues. Germline V gene sequence: CDR1 SGHVS, CDR2 FNYEAQ. CDR3 in amino acids: CASSLGSTSYEQYF. The CDR3 nucleotides read TGTGCCAGCAGCTTAGGTTCTACGTCCTACGAGCAGTACTTC.

The CDR3 spells CASRITGGYTEAFF. In nucleotides, the CDR3 is TGTGCCAGCAGGATTACAGGGGGCTACACTGAAGCTTTCTTT. The rearrangement uses TRBV2 and TRBJ1-1; 9 bases fit TRBD1. V lost 6 bases, J lost 3 bases, and 5 bases stayed unmatched. CDR3 length equals 14 residues. From germline, CDR1 is SNHLY and CDR2 FYNNEI. Complete variable domain (other parts from reference TRBV2 and TRBJ1-1): EPEVTQTPSHQVTQMGQEVILRCVPISNHLYFYWYRQILGQKVEFLVSFYNNEISEKSEIFDDQFSVERPDGSNFTLKIRSTKLEDSAMYFCASRITGGYTEAFFGQGTRLTVV.

The chain has TRBV6-5 and TRBJ1-5, with TRBD1 matching 9 bases. The CDR3 has 15 residues. V was clipped by 4 bases and J by 3 bases; unmatched bases: 4. CDR1 is MNHEY and CDR2 is SVGAGI in the germline V gene. For the CDR3, the DNA is TGTGCCAGCAGTTCGGGACAGGGTTACAATCAGCCCCAGCATTTT. This sequence encodes CASSSGQGYNQPQHF.

In this sample, this clone turned up a few times. The rearrangement uses TRBV2 and TRBJ2-3; 12 bases map to TRBD2. The CDR3 is 18 amino acids. V lost 6 bases and J lost 0; bases outside the gene matches: 10. Germline V gives CDR1 SNHLY, CDR2 FYNNEI. Here the CDR3 DNA reads TGTGCCAGCAGGGTGACTAGCGGGGGCCCCTTTAGCACAGATACGCAGTATTTT. It encodes CASRVTSGGPFSTDTQYF.

The chain employs TRBV11-3 and TRBJ2-1; possibly TRBD2 for D (5 bases). The germline CDR1 and CDR2 sequences are SGHNT and YENEEA. Between the trimmed V and J ends, which lost 3 bases and 9 bases, there was a span of 21 bases. The CDR3 sequence is 16 residues long. The CDR3: CASSFSVGAGGGEQFF. The CDR3 DNA reads TGTGCCAGCAGCTTCAGTGTTGGCGCGGGTGGAGGTGAGCAGTTCTTC.

The rearrangement joins TRBV29-1 to TRBJ2-3; D is undetermined. CDR3 length: 17 residues. Trimming stripped 3 bases from V and 1 base from J, with 20 bases between. Germline assignment: CDR1 SQVTM and CDR2 ANQGSEA. CDR3 sequence (DNA): TGCAGCGTTGAGGATCCAAACAGATCTTTTGGCACAGATACGCAGTATTTT. Translated, it gives CSVEDPNRSFGTDTQYF.

DNA of the CDR3: TGTGCCAGCAGTTACTCGGGGGGGCCGGTATCACCCCTCCACTTT. Protein sequence: CASSYSGGPVSPLHF. This chain uses TRBV6-6 with TRBJ1-6; D perhaps matches TRBD1 (6 bases). V dropped 0 bases and J dropped 10 bases, with 13 bases sitting between them. In germline, CDR1 is MNHNY, CDR2 SVGAGI (reference sequence). This CDR3 region has 15 residues.

This clone was observed a single time. The chain has TRBV7-2 and TRBJ2-7, with D possibly being TRBD2 (6 bases). This CDR3 spans 14 amino acids. Germline V lookup: CDR1 SGHTA, CDR2 FQGNSA. V dropped 1 base and J dropped 2 bases, with 9 bases sitting between them. CDR3 amino acids: CASSLGLDTYEQYF. CDR3 DNA: TGTGCCAGCAGCTTAGGACTAGATACCTACGAGCAGTACTTC.

The chain carries TRBV5-6 and TRBJ2-3; 9 positions agree with TRBD2. Germline values: CDR1 SGHDT, CDR2 YYEEEE. Trimming took 1 base from V and 3 from J; bases not matched to a gene: 3. The CDR3 loop spans 15 amino acids. CDR3 in DNA: TGTGCCAGCAGCTTGCTAGCGGGGAGGACAGATACGCAGTATTTT. Its translation: CASSLLAGRTDTQYF.

This chain connects TRBV4-3 to TRBJ1-4; D not certain. The CDR3 spans 16 residues. Germline CDR1 LGHNA, CDR2 YSLEER. V was cut by 0 bases and J by 5 bases, with 13 bases left in between. CDR3 DNA: TGCGCCAGCAGCCAAGATCTTACAGTTTTAAATGAAAAACTGTTTTTT. It codes for CASSQDLTVLNEKLFF.

In nucleotides, the CDR3 is TGCGCCAGCAGGGAGGACCCCCGGGGGGCCACAGATACGCAGTATTTT. This gives the protein CASREDPRGATDTQYF. The rearrangement links TRBV5-1 to TRBJ2-3; maybe TRBD2 (7 bases). The CDR3 is 16 residues long. Per germline, CDR1 SGHRS and CDR2 YFSETQ. Trimming removed 5 bases at V and 2 bases at J, with 18 bases between. The entire variable domain, with the rest obtained from reference TRBV5-1 and TRBJ2-3, is as follows: KAGVTQTPRYLIKTRGQQVTLSCSPISGHRSVSWYQQTPGQGLQFLFEYFSETQRNKGNFPGRFSGRQFSNSRSEMNVSTLELGDSALYLCASREDPRGATDTQYFGPGTRLTVL.

The V call is TRBV10-1, the J call TRBJ1-5; 8 nucleotides line up with TRBD1. The junction had 5 bases not matched to a gene; V was cut back by 3 bases and J by 4 bases. CDR1 WNHNN and CDR2 SYGVQD come from the germline V gene (reference sequence). The CDR3 covers 15 residues. The CDR3 loop is CASSDWDRRNQPQHF. In DNA form, the CDR3 reads TGCGCCAGCAGTGATTGGGACAGGCGAAATCAGCCCCAGCATTTT.

The gene calls are TRBV27 and TRBJ2-7, with 7 bases matching TRBD1. Germline CDR1 is MNHEY and CDR2 is SMNVEV (reference sequence). The CDR3 spans 15 residues. V lost 2 bases to trimming and J lost 0 bases; unmatched junction nucleotides: 4. CDR3 in amino acids: CASSLRGQPSYEQYF. The CDR3, as DNA: TGTGCCAGCAGTTTAAGGGGACAGCCCTCCTACGAGCAGTACTTC.

The chain is built from TRBV2 and TRBJ1-4, with D perhaps matching TRBD1 (5 bases). CDR1 is SNHLY and CDR2 is FYNNEI in the germline V gene. The CDR3 has 14 residues. Trimming shortened V by 6 bases and J by 4 bases, and 12 bases separated the two germline ends. The CDR3 reads CASSDHRNNEKLFF. CDR3 bases: TGTGCCAGCAGCGACCACAGGAATAATGAAAAACTGTTTTTT.

The chain couples TRBV5-1 to TRBJ2-1; 7 nucleotides align to TRBD1. V trimming: 0 bases; J trimming: 8 bases; junction bases outside the gene matches: 11. The CDR3 is 16 residues long. CDR1 and CDR2 from the germline V gene are SGHRS and YFSETQ. CDR3 in amino acids: CASSLAEDRVRYEQFF. The CDR3 nucleotides read TGCGCCAGCAGCTTGGCCGAAGACAGGGTAAGGTATGAGCAGTTCTTC.